This T cell receptor (beta chain) originates from a study of T cell changes during pregnancy in multiple sclerosis. Assay: immunoSEQ multiplex PCR; the TCRdb copy retains only in-frame clones and omits some. Among about 42,000 clones, about 87% were seen once, and the ten largest hold under 1.5%. Losses at the gene ends were 5 bases for V and 5 bases for J; bases not matched to a gene: 8. Germline CDR1 and CDR2: SNHLY and FYNNEI. The CDR3 has 14 residues. This clone was detected a few times. The sample in question was CD4+ T cells from peripheral blood mononuclear cells, obtained in the second trimester of pregnancy. The receptor's source is a female donor with multiple sclerosis, enrolled in a pregnancy study. The chain carries TRBV2 and TRBJ1-2; 7 bases fit TRBD1. The CDR3 bases are TGTGCCAGCAGTCGGGACAGACTAAAGTATGGCTACACCTTC. Protein sequence: CASSRDRLKYGYTF.